The 18 T cell receptor beta chains below all came from one sample that was sequenced in a study of blood T cells in healthy people across ages. With a J-beta primer mix and a sample-barcoded 5' primer, a second PCR ran 7 to 11 cycles. TCRdb re-called the 5' RACE reads through MiXCR, storing one row per CDR3 protein. Of over 700,000 distinct CDR3 sequences listed, 50% to 65% are singletons. The sequencing input was blood. Receptor source: a man at least 80 years old in good health.

The CDR3 DNA is TGTGCCAGCAGCTTCATAGCGGGAGGAGCATACGAGCAGTACTTC. Residues: CASSFIAGGAYEQYF. The chain links TRBV11-2 to TRBJ2-7, with TRBD2 identical over 10 bases. This CDR3 has 15 residues. V trimming: 3 bases; J trimming: 4 bases; junction bases outside the gene matches: 6. CDR1 SGHAT and CDR2 FQNNGV come from the germline V gene.

This rearrangement joins TRBV19 to TRBJ1-3; tentative D call: TRBD1 (5 bases). This CDR3 is 14 amino acids long. Trimming stripped 9 bases from V and 2 bases from J, with 14 bases between. Germline loops: CDR1 LNHDA, CDR2 SQIVND (reference sequence). CDR3 sequence: CASINQGPGNTIYF. Written as DNA, the CDR3 is TGTGCCAGCATAAACCAGGGACCTGGAAACACCATATATTTT.

This clonotype was detected only once. The rearrangement uses TRBV9 and TRBJ2-5; a possible D gene is TRBD2 (6 bases). The CDR3 runs to 13 residues. The V and J ends lost 3 bases and 3 bases respectively, with 9 bases between them. The germline V gene has CDR1 SGDLS and CDR2 YYNGEE. The CDR3 loop is CASSAGGEETQYF. In nucleotides, the CDR3 is TGTGCCAGCAGCGCCGGGGGAGAAGAGACCCAGTACTTC.

V and J are TRBV4-2 and TRBJ2-5; 9 nucleotides agree with TRBD2. Germline V gene data show CDR1 as LGHNA and CDR2 as YNFKEQ. This CDR3 is built from 17 residues. Germline trimming cut 1 base from V and 3 bases from J; bases unmatched to any gene: 9. The DNA for the CDR3 is TGTGCCAGCAGCCAAGGGACTGTAGCGGGAGTAGAAGAGACCCAGTACTTC. Protein: CASSQGTVAGVEETQYF.

The V gene is TRBV5-1, the J gene TRBJ2-5, with D unclear. This CDR3 comprises 12 residues. Trimming took off 1 base at V and 7 bases at J, with 8 bases between the two ends. CDR1 SGHRS and CDR2 YFSETQ come from the germline V gene. CDR3 residues: CASSLPSGTQYF. The DNA for the CDR3 is TGCGCCAGCAGCTTGCCCTCGGGGACCCAGTACTTC.

This rearrangement joins TRBV20-1 to TRBJ2-7, with 9 bases fitting TRBD2. Germline CDR1 is DFQATT and CDR2 is SNEGSKA (reference sequence). Losses at the gene ends were 6 bases for V and 0 bases for J; bases not matched to a gene: 12. The CDR3 extends over 16 amino acids. The CDR3 region has the DNA TGCAGTGCCACGGATAGCGGGAGCCCCCGCTCCTACGAGCAGTACTTC. This translates into CSATDSGSPRSYEQYF.

In DNA form, the CDR3 reads TGTGCCAGCAGTTTTCAGGGGTCTCCGGGCACCATATATTTT. Amino acid sequence: CASSFQGSPGTIYF. V gene TRBV6-5 combines with J gene TRBJ1-3; D is possibly TRBD1 (6 bases). The V end lost 4 bases, the J end lost 9 bases, and 16 bases lay between the germline ends. Germline CDR1 and CDR2: MNHEY and SVGAGI. CDR3 size: 14 residues.

The chain recombines TRBV6-5 with TRBJ2-7; TRBD1 or TRBD2 may be the D gene (5 bases each). This CDR3 spans 13 amino acids. Per the germline V gene, CDR1 is MNHEY and CDR2 is SVGAGI. Trimming removed 7 bases from V and 0 bases from J, with 10 bases in between. CDR3 sequence (DNA): TGTGCCAGCACCCGGGGCCCCTCCTACGAGCAGTACTTC. It is translated as CASTRGPSYEQYF.

J is TRBJ2-5 and V is TRBV21-1. TRBV21-1 is a documented pseudogene. The CDR3 has 9 amino acids. This CDR3 reads CASVLAQYF. Written as DNA, the CDR3 is TGTGCCAGCGTACTGGCCCAGTACTTC.

The chain couples TRBV10-1 to TRBJ1-5, with a possible D match to TRBD1 (6 bases). Germline V lookup: CDR1 WNHNN, CDR2 SYGVQD (reference sequence). The V end lost 5 bases, the J end lost 0 bases, and 20 bases lay between the germline ends. The CDR3 is made up of 18 amino acids. CDR3 nucleotide sequence: TGCGCCAGCAGTATCGATGGTCGGGGGGCCTATAGCAATCAGCCCCAGCATTTT. Translation: CASSIDGRGAYSNQPQHF.

The chain has TRBV5-4 and TRBJ2-1; maybe TRBD2 (5 bases). Germline V gene sequence: CDR1 SGHNT, CDR2 YYREEE (reference sequence). This CDR3 region has 17 residues. V lost 4 bases, J lost 2 bases, and 19 bases lay in between. The CDR3 nucleotides are TGTGCCAGCAGCCGGGAAGTGACGGTCGGCACCTACAATGAGCAGTTCTTC. It specifies CASSREVTVGTYNEQFF.

This clonotype was detected a few times. V usage is TRBV2 and J usage is TRBJ2-7; 8 positions match TRBD1. The DNA matches TRBJ2-5 better at its end, which makes the J call doubtful. The CDR3 covers 14 residues. Germline V gives CDR1 SNHLY, CDR2 FYNNEI. CDR3 bases: TGTGCCACCGACTTCCAGGGGGCACGGGAGACCCAGTACTTC. Translated: CATDFQGARETQYF.

The table lists this clonotype with many counts. CDR3 region: CASTSTGRGGNSPLHF. The DNA of the CDR3 is TGTGCCAGCACCTCGACCGGCAGGGGGGGTAATTCACCCCTCCACTTT. The genes are TRBV28 and TRBJ1-6, with TRBD1 matching 7 bases. The CDR3 is 16 residues long. CDR1 and CDR2 from the germline V gene are MDHEN and SYDVKM. V trimming: 7 bases; J trimming: 6 bases; junction bases outside the gene matches: 12.

This clonotype showed up just once. This chain links TRBV28 with TRBJ2-7; 10 bases map to TRBD2. The CDR3 totals 16 residues. The germline CDR1 and CDR2 sequences are MDHEN and SYDVKM. Germline trimming cut 8 bases from V and 2 bases from J; bases unmatched to any gene: 12. CDR3 sequence: CASGSSGSAMPYEQYF. In DNA form, the CDR3 reads TGTGCCAGCGGTTCTAGCGGGAGTGCGATGCCCTACGAGCAGTACTTC. The whole variable domain, remainder taken from reference TRBV28 and TRBJ2-7, is DVKVTQSSRYLVKRTGEKVFLECVQDMDHENMFWYRQDPGLGLRLIYFSYDVKMKEKGDIPEGYSVSREKKERFSLILESASTNQTSMYLCASGSSGSAMPYEQYFGPGTRLTVT.

The genes are TRBV9 and TRBJ2-1, with D possibly being TRBD1 (5 bases). Germline assignment: CDR1 SGDLS and CDR2 YYNGEE. The CDR3 runs 14 residues. Trimming removed 1 base from V and 12 bases from J, with 17 bases in between. The CDR3 nucleotides are TGTGCCAGCAGCGTAAGTACAGGACCTAAGGCGCAGTTCTTC. Its protein product is CASSVSTGPKAQFF.

This clonotype was found a few times. The chain couples TRBV11-2 to TRBJ2-4; 12 bases agree with TRBD2. Germline trimming cut 1 base from V and 0 bases from J; bases unmatched to any gene: 10. The CDR3 contains 20 residues. In germline, CDR1 is SGHAT, CDR2 FQNNGV. CDR3 sequence: CASSLVVLAGGPLAKNIQYF. The CDR3, as DNA: TGTGCCAGCAGCTTAGTCGTCCTAGCGGGAGGGCCTCTAGCCAAAAACATTCAGTACTTC.

This chain links TRBV3-1 with TRBJ2-2, with D hard to call. Germline CDR1 and CDR2: LGHDT and YNNKEL (reference sequence). V shed 0 bases and J shed 4 bases, with 9 bases lying between them. CDR3 size: 15 residues. The CDR3 protein is CASSQETDFTGELFF. The DNA for the CDR3 is TGTGCCAGCAGCCAAGAGACCGATTTCACCGGGGAGCTGTTTTTT.

This sequence joins TRBV6-2 or TRBV6-3 and TRBJ1-1; 8 nucleotides agree with TRBD1. The junction had 21 bases not matched to a gene; V was cut back by 7 bases and J by 5 bases. The CDR3 consists of 18 residues. Germline V gene data show CDR1 as MNHEY and CDR2 as SVGEGT. Written as DNA, the CDR3 is TGTGCCAGCACCCTTGGGTTCGGGCAGGGGGCAAGGGGTACTGAAGCTTTCTTT. It specifies CASTLGFGQGARGTEAFF.